This record concerns one T cell receptor beta chain sequence. Antigen: not known. The data are from a study of response to subunit inactivated influenza vaccine. Findings and caveats of the study: Authors suggested each seasonal influenza vaccination recruits few new T cells.

TCRdb reanalysed the RT-PCR reads using MiXCR and keeps one entry per CDR3 protein. Of 650,000 to 800,000 distinct CDR3 sequences listed, approximately 15% are singletons. V lost 3 bases to trimming and J lost 3 bases, with 15 bases between them. The CDR3 spans 15 residues. The genes are TRBV12-3 or TRBV12-4 and TRBJ2-7; maybe TRBD2 (6 bases). The sample here was PBMCs from blood, taken 14 to 15 days before vaccination. This receptor was obtained from a man aged 50 or older who received an inactivated influenza vaccine. The CDR3 reads CASSFAPGGDYEQYF. In DNA form, the CDR3 reads TGTGCCAGCAGTTTCGCGCCAGGAGGGGACTACGAGCAGTACTTC.